Here is one TCR beta chain with its context. In the authors' methods: Nucleated cell number was recorded as an estimate derived from reference gene primer amplification. TCRdb keeps only in-frame clones here, not all; method: immunoSEQ multiplex PCR. The V and J calls and clone size were taken over from that table, and D and trimming were inferred from the DNA. Found here are 60,000 to 65,000 clones, around 80% of them singletons; the top ten hold around 5.3%. This CDR3 is 18 amino acids long. Per the germline V gene, CDR1 is SGHVT and CDR2 is SQSDAQ. Trimming took 1 base from V and 9 from J, leaving 25 bases between them. The source of the sample is a study of blood T cell repertoires in COVID-19. Study summary: Acute-phase and convalescent COVID-19 samples originated in the United States, Italy and Spain.

The receptor was derived from a human donor in a cohort sampled during active COVID-19. The chain carries TRBV7-4 and TRBJ1-5, with TRBD1 as a possible D gene (5 bases). The sequenced material came from peripheral blood. The CDR3 loop reads CASSLGRQRVNQGRPQHF. CDR3 coding DNA: TGTGCCAGCAGCTTAGGAAGACAGCGTGTGAATCAGGGAAGGCCCCAGCATTTT.